This TCR beta chain derives from a study of blood T cell repertoires in COVID-19. The wider study: The United States, Italy and Spain supplied acute and convalescent COVID-19 samples.

In the original processing: Estimated nucleated cell counts came from reference gene primer amplification. TCRdb's copy holds only in-frame clones and misses some; the assay was immunoSEQ multiplex PCR. V, J and clone size were drawn from that table, and D and trimming were deduced from the DNA. The data hold around 46,000 clones, with about 89% observed a single time. This clone has more than one count but fewer than ten. V dropped 2 bases and J dropped 5 bases, with 12 bases sitting between them. This CDR3 is 14 amino acids long. Germline assignment: CDR1 SGHTA and CDR2 FQGNSA. The sequenced sample consisted of peripheral blood. V gene TRBV7-2 combines with J gene TRBJ1-1; D is ambiguous. The source is a man aged 60 to 75 with active or convalescent COVID-19. Here the CDR3 reads CASSLLGRGTEAFF. Here the CDR3 DNA reads TGTGCCAGCAGCTTATTGGGGAGAGGGACTGAAGCTTTCTTT.